The T cell receptor (beta chain) under discussion was sequenced for a study of neurological immune-mediated disorders. Study-level points and caveats: Among 34 multiple sclerosis patients, 18 had repertoires that phylogenetic grouping placed in one related-CDR3 cluster, a possible signature.

Whenever a sequencing run was performed, it yielded over 180 million TCR-beta sequences from 15-18 subjects. TCRdb analysed the 5' RACE reads with MiXCR anew, one entry per CDR3 protein. The sample holds tens of thousands of distinct CDR3 sequences, around 3.7% seen once. CDR3 length equals 17 residues. After removal of 4 bases from V and 5 bases from J, the junction contained 13 bases not matched to a gene. The germline CDR1 and CDR2 sequences are SGHDN and FVKESK. This clonotype was detected many times. Its antigen is currently unknown. The study built unsorted libraries from 2 million PBMCs kept at -80 C.

The V gene is TRBV14, the J gene TRBJ2-1; 8 nucleotides agree with TRBD2. The sequencing sample was made of PBMCs. This TCR came from a man in his forties with multiple sclerosis. CDR3 sequence reads: CASSPLNLRGGHNEQFF. The CDR3 bases are TGTGCCAGCAGCCCCCTTAATCTACGGGGGGGCCACAATGAGCAGTTCTTC.